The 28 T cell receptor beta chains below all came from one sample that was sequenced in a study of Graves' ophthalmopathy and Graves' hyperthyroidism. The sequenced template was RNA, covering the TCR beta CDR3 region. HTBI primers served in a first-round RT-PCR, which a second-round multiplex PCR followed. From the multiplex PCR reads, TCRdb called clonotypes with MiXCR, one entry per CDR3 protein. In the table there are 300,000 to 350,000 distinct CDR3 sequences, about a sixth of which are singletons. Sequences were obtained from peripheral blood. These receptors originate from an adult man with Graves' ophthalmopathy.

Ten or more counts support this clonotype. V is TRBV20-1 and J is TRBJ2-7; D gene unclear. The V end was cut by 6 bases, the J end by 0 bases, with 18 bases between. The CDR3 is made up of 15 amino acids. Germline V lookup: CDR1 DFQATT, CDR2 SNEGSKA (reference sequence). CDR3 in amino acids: CSARLGSSTSYEQYF. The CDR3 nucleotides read TGCAGTGCCAGACTGGGCAGCTCTACCTCCTACGAGCAGTACTTC.

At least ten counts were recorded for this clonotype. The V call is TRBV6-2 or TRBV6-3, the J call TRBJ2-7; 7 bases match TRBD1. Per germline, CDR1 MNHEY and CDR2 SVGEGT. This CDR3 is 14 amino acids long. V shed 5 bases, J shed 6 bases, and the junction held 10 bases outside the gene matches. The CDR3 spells CASSRVIGGVEQYF. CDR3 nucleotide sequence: TGTGCCAGCAGTCGCGTAATAGGGGGCGTCGAGCAGTACTTC.

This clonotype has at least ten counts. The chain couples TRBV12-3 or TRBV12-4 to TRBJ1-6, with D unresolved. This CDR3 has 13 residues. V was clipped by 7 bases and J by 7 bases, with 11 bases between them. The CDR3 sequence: CASTPLGNSPLHF. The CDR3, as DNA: TGTGCCAGCACTCCCTTGGGGAATTCACCCCTCCACTTT.

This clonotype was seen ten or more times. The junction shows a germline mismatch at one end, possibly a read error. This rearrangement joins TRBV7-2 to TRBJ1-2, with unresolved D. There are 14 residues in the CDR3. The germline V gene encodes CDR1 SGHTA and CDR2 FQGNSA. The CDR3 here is CVSSLDAAVYGYTF. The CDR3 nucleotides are TGTGTCAGCAGCTTAGACGCGGCAGTCTATGGCTACACCTTC.

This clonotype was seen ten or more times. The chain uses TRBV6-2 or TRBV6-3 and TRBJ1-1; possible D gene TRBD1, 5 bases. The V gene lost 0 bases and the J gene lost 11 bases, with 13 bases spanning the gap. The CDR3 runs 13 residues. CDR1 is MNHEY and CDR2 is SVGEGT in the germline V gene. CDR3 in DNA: TGTGCCAGCAGTTACTCGAGGGGCTTGATGGCTTTCTTT. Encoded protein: CASSYSRGLMAFF.

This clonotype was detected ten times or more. CDR3 residues: CASSFPGGPTGELFF. Written as DNA, the CDR3 is TGTGCCAGCAGCTTCCCGGGGGGGCCCACCGGGGAGCTGTTTTTT. The chain links TRBV5-6 to TRBJ2-2; 8 bases are a match to TRBD2. The CDR3 totals 15 residues. CDR1 and CDR2 from the germline V gene are SGHDT and YYEEEE. Unmatched junction bases numbered 4, after V lost 2 bases and J lost 4 bases.

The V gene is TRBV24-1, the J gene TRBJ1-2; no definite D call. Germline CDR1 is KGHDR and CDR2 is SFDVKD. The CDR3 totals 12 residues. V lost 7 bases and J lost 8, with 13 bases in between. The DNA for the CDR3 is TGTGCCACCAGAGGACGGATGGGAGGCTACACCTTC. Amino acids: CATRGRMGGYTF.

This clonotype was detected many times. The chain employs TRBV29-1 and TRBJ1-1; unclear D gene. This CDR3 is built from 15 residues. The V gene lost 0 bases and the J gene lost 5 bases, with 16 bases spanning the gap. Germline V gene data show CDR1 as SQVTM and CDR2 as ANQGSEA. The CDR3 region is CSVEDEFARGTEAFF. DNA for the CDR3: TGCAGCGTTGAAGACGAATTTGCCCGGGGTACTGAAGCTTTCTTT. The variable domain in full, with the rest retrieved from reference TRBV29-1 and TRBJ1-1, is SAVISQKPSRDICQRGTSLTIQCQVDSQVTMMFWYRQQPGQSLTLIATANQGSEATYESGFVIDKFPISRPNLTFSTLTVSNMSPEDSSIYLCSVEDEFARGTEAFFGQGTRLTVV.

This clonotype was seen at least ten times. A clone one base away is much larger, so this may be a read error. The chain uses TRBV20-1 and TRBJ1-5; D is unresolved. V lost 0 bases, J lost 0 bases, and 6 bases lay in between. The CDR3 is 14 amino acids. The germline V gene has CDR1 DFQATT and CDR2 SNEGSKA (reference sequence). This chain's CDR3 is CSARDPNSNQPQHF. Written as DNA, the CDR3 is TGCAGTGCTAGAGATCCGAATAGCAATCAGCCCCAGCATTTT.

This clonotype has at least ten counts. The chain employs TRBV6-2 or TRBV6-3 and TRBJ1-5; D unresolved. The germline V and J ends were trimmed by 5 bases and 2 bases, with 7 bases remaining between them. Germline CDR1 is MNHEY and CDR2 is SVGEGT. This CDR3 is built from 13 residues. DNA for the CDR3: TGTGCCAGCAGTACGGTTGGCAATCAGCCCCAGCATTTT. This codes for CASSTVGNQPQHF.

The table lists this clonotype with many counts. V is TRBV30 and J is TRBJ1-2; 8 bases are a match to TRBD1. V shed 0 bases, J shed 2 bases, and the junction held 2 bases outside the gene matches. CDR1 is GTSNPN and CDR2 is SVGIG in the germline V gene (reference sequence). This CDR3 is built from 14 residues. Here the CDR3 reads CAWSVGTGNYGYTF. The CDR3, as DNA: TGTGCCTGGAGTGTCGGGACAGGAAACTATGGCTACACCTTC.

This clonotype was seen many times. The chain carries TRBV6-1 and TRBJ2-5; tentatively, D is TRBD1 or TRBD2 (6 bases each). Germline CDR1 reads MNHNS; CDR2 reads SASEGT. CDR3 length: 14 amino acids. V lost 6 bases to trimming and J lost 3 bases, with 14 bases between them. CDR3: CASSGGRGKETQYF. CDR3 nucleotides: TGTGCCAGCAGCGGGGGCAGGGGAAAAGAGACCCAGTACTTC.

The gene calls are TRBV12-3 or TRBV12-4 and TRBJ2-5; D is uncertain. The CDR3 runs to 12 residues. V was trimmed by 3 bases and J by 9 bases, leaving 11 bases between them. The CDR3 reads CASSFDRIPQYF. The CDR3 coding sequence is TGTGCCAGCAGTTTTGATAGGATCCCCCAGTACTTC.

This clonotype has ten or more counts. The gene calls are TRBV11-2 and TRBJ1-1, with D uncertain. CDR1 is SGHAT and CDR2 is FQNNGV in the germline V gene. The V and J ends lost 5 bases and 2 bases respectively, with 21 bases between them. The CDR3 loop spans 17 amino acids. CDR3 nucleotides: TGTGCCAGCAGCGTTCTTCGGACGGACCGCTTAAACACTGAAGCTTTCTTT. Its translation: CASSVLRTDRLNTEAFF.

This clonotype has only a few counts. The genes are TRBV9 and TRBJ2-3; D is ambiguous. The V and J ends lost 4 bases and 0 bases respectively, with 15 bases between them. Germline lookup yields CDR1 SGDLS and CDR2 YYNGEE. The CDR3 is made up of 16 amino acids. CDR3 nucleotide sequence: TGTGCCAGCAGCCCGTGGGGTGGTCGTAGCACAGATACGCAGTATTTT. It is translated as CASSPWGGRSTDTQYF.

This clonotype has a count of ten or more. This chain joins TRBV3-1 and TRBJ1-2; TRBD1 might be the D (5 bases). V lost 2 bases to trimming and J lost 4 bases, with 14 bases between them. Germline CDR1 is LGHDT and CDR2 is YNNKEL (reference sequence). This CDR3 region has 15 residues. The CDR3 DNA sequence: TGTGCCAGCAGCCAACTAAAGACAGCACTCTATGGCTACACCTTC. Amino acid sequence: CASSQLKTALYGYTF.

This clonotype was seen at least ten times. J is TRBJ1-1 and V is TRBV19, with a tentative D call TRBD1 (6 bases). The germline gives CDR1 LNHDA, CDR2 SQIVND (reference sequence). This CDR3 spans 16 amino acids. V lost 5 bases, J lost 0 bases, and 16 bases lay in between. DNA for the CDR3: TGTGCCAGTAGTCCACCGACAGGAGCAATGAACACTGAAGCTTTCTTT. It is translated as CASSPPTGAMNTEAFF.

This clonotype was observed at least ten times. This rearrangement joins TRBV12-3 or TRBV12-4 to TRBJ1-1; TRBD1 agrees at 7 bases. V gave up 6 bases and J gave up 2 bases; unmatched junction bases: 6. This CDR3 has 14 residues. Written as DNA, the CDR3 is TGTGCCAGCAGACCGACAGGGAGAAACACTGAAGCTTTCTTT. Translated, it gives CASRPTGRNTEAFF.

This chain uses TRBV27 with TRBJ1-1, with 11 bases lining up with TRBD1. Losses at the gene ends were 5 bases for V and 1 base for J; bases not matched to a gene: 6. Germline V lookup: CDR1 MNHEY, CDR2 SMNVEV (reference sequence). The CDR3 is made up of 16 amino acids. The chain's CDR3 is CASSPYGQGANTEAFF. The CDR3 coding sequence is TGTGCCAGCAGTCCCTACGGACAGGGGGCGAACACTGAAGCTTTCTTT.

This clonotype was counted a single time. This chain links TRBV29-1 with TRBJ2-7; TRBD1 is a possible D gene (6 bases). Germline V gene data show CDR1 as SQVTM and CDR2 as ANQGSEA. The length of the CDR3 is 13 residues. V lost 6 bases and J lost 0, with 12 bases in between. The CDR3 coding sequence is TGCAGCGTCCCCGGACAGAGCTCCTACGAGCAGTACTTC. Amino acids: CSVPGQSSYEQYF.

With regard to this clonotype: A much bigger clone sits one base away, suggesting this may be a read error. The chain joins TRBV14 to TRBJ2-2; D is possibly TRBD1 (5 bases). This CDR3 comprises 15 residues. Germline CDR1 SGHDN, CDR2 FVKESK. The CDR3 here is CAGSALDKNTGELFF. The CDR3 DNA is TGTGCCGGCAGCGCCCTGGACAAGAACACCGGGGAGCTGTTTTTT. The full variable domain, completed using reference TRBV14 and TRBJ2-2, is EAGVTQFPSHSVIEKGQTVTLRCDPISGHDNLYWYRRVMGKEIKFLLHFVKESKQDESGMPNNRFLAERTGGTYSTLKVQPAELEDSGVYFCAGSALDKNTGELFFGEGSRLTVL.

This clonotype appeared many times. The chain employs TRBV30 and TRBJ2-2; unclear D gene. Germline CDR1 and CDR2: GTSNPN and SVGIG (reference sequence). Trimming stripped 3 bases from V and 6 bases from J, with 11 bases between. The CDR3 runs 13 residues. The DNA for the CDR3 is TGTGCCTGGAGGAGAGACATATCCGGGGAGCTGTTTTTT. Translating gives CAWRRDISGELFF.

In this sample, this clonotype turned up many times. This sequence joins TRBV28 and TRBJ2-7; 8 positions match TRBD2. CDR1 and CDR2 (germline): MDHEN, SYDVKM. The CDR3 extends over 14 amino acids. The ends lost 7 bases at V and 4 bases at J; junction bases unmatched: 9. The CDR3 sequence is CASTTPGGGYEQYF. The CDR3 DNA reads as TGTGCCAGCACCACTCCGGGGGGGGGGTACGAGCAGTACTTC.

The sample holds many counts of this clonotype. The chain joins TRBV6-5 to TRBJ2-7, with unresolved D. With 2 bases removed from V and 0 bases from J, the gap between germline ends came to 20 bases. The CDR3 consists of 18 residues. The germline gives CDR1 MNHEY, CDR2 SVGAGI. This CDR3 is CASSYMAEGWSGSYEQYF. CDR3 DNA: TGTGCCAGCAGTTACATGGCTGAAGGGTGGTCTGGCTCCTACGAGCAGTACTTC.

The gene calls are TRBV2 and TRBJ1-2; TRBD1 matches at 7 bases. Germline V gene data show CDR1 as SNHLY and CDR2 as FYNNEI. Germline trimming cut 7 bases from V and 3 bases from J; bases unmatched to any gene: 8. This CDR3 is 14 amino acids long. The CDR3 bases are TGTGCCAGCAAACCCGGACAGGTCGACTATGGCTACACCTTC. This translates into CASKPGQVDYGYTF.

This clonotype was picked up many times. CDR3 protein: CASSQVHQVMNTEAFF. Here the CDR3 DNA reads TGCGCCAGCAGCCAAGTGCATCAGGTGATGAACACTGAAGCTTTCTTT. J is TRBJ1-1 and V is TRBV4-3, with no clear D. Germline V gene data show CDR1 as LGHNA and CDR2 as YSLEER. The CDR3 consists of 16 residues. V was clipped by 1 base and J by 0 bases, with 12 bases between them.

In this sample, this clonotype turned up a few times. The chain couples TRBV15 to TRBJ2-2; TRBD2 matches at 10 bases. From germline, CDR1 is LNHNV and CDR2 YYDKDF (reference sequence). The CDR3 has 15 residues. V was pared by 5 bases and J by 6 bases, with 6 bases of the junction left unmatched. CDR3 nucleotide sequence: TGTGCCACCAGCCTAGCGGGAGTTGTCTCCGGGGAGCTGTTTTTT. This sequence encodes CATSLAGVVSGELFF.

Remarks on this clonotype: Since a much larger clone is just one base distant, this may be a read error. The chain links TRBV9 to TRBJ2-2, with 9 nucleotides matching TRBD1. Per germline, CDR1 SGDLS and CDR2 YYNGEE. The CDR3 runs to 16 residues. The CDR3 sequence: CTSSVGTGGFTGELFF. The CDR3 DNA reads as TGTACCAGCAGCGTAGGAACAGGGGGCTTCACCGGGGAGCTGTTTTTT. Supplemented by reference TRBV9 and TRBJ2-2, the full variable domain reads DSGVTQTPKHLITATGQRVTLRCSPRSGDLSVYWYQQSLDQGLQFLIQYYNGEERAKGNILERFSAQQFPDLHSELNLSSLELGDSALYFCTSSVGTGGFTGELFFGEGSRLTVL.